One sample yielded the 26 T cell receptor beta chains listed below, sequenced in a study of blood T cell repertoires in COVID-19. Only in-frame clones appear in the TCRdb table, and some are missing; sequencing was by immunoSEQ multiplex PCR. The data contain more than 300,000 clones, nearly 90% of them singletons. Material for sequencing was peripheral blood. All receptors come from a woman in her twenties or thirties with COVID-19, enrolled during active disease.

The CDR3 DNA sequence: TGTGCCAGCAGCCCTTATGCGGGGTACGAGCAGTACGTC. It yields the protein CASSPYAGYEQYV. The chain combines TRBV5-6 with TRBJ2-7; D is possibly TRBD2 (6 bases). Germline CDR1 SGHDT, CDR2 YYEEEE. This CDR3 spans 13 amino acids. V was trimmed by 4 bases and J by 4 bases, leaving 12 bases between them.

The chain employs TRBV9 and TRBJ2-3, with D maybe TRBD2 (6 bases). Trimming stripped 0 bases from V and 1 base from J, with 9 bases between. This CDR3 is built from 15 residues. The V gene's germline CDR1 is SGDLS and CDR2 YYNGEE. The DNA of the CDR3 is TGTGCCAGCAGCGTAGATCCGGGGGGCACAGATACGCAGTATTTT. Protein product: CASSVDPGGTDTQYF.

The rearrangement uses TRBV27 and TRBJ1-2; D is unresolved. Germline V gene sequence: CDR1 MNHEY, CDR2 SMNVEV (reference sequence). The V gene lost 6 bases and the J gene lost 0 bases, with 14 bases spanning the gap. This CDR3 has 15 residues. CDR3 coding DNA: TGTGCCAGCAGCCCCTCCGGGAGGACTAACTATGGCTACACCTTC. It is translated as CASSPSGRTNYGYTF.

The V gene is TRBV5-5, the J gene TRBJ2-1, with 10 bases aligning to TRBD2. With V trimmed by 0 bases and J by 0 bases, 9 bases remained unmatched. CDR3 length: 19 amino acids. Germline values: CDR1 SGHKS, CDR2 YYEKEE (reference sequence). DNA for the CDR3: TGTGCCAGCAGCTTGGTAGCGGGGGGTTTACTACGCTCCTACAATGAGCAGTTCTTC. This translates into CASSLVAGGLLRSYNEQFF.

The genes are TRBV18 and TRBJ1-2; D remains unclear. V dropped 0 bases and J dropped 3 bases, with 8 bases sitting between them. Germline V gives CDR1 KGHSH, CDR2 LQKENI. The CDR3 runs to 14 residues. The CDR3 DNA sequence: TGTGCCAGCTCACCACCGTCCGGGTACTATGGCTACACCTTC. Amino acids: CASSPPSGYYGYTF.

The genes are TRBV6-5 and TRBJ2-1; 13 nucleotides align to TRBD2. CDR1 is MNHEY and CDR2 is SVGAGI in the germline V gene. The V gene end was trimmed by 5 bases and the J gene end by 10 bases; junction bases not matched to a gene: 8. The CDR3 runs 15 residues. The CDR3 is CASSLLPGLAGEQFF. In nucleotides, the CDR3 is TGTGCCAGCAGTCTCCTACCGGGACTAGCGGGGGAGCAGTTCTTC.

The V call is TRBV6-5, the J call TRBJ1-5; a possible D gene is TRBD1 (5 bases). Trimming removed 5 bases from V and 4 bases from J, with 9 bases in between. This CDR3 has 13 residues. The germline CDR1 and CDR2 sequences are MNHEY and SVGAGI. As DNA, the CDR3 is TGTGCCAGCAGTCCGACAGTTAATCAGCCCCAGCATTTT. This encodes CASSPTVNQPQHF.

This clone has only one observation. The genes are TRBV5-1 and TRBJ2-3, with 10 bases identical to TRBD1. The CDR3 has 16 amino acids. In germline, CDR1 is SGHRS, CDR2 YFSETQ. With V trimmed by 1 base and J by 1 base, 3 bases remained unmatched. The CDR3 DNA reads as TGCGCCAGCAGCTTGCCGGGGACAGGGGGCACAGATACGCAGTATTTT. It translates to CASSLPGTGGTDTQYF.

This clone was counted a few times. The gene calls are TRBV27 and TRBJ1-2; TRBD1 matches 9 bases. Germline CDR1 reads MNHEY; CDR2 reads SMNVEV (reference sequence). The CDR3 is 13 amino acids. V gave up 5 bases and J gave up 6 bases; unmatched junction bases: 4. The CDR3 region has the DNA TGTGCCAGCAGTCCGGGGACAGGGAATGGCTACACCTTC. Translation gives CASSPGTGNGYTF.

This sequence joins TRBV2 and TRBJ2-4; 12 bases align to TRBD2. Germline V lookup: CDR1 SNHLY, CDR2 FYNNEI. The CDR3 has 19 residues. Unmatched junction bases numbered 11, after V lost 5 bases and J lost 0 bases. CDR3 amino acids: CASSSGLAGSYLAKNIQYF. The CDR3 region has the DNA TGTGCCAGCAGTTCCGGACTAGCGGGGAGTTACCTAGCCAAAAACATTCAGTACTTC.

This rearrangement joins TRBV5-1 to TRBJ2-2, with TRBD1 identical over 8 bases. Losses at the gene ends were 3 bases for V and 3 bases for J; bases not matched to a gene: 10. CDR3 length: 17 amino acids. CDR1 is SGHRS and CDR2 is YFSETQ in the germline V gene. CDR3 sequence reads: CASSYGSRTGYTGELFF. Written as DNA, the CDR3 is TGCGCCAGCAGCTATGGAAGTAGGACAGGGTACACCGGGGAGCTGTTTTTT.

This chain joins TRBV29-1 and TRBJ1-3; D not resolved. The germline gives CDR1 SQVTM, CDR2 ANQGSEA. This CDR3 has 14 residues. The V end was cut by 2 bases, the J end by 2 bases, with 10 bases between. The CDR3 protein is CSVETGDPGNTIYF. CDR3 DNA sequence: TGCAGCGTTGAAACCGGGGATCCTGGAAACACCATATATTTT.

A single count supports this clone. The chain combines TRBV7-8 with TRBJ1-6; TRBD1 might be the D (5 bases). The CDR3 totals 13 residues. The V gene lost 6 bases and the J gene lost 8 bases, with 11 bases spanning the gap. Germline loops: CDR1 SGHVS, CDR2 FQNEAQ. CDR3 loop: CASRERDYSPLHF. DNA of the CDR3: TGTGCCAGCAGGGAGCGGGACTATTCACCCCTCCACTTT.

The chain employs TRBV27 and TRBJ1-4; D not resolved. The V end lost 3 bases, the J end lost 5 bases, and 7 bases lay between the germline ends. This CDR3 is 13 amino acids long. CDR1 MNHEY and CDR2 SMNVEV come from the germline V gene (reference sequence). The CDR3 DNA reads as TGTGCCAGCAGTTTGAGGAGGAATGAAAAACTGTTTTTT. Protein sequence: CASSLRRNEKLFF.

Comments on this clone: Its ends do not fully match the called genes, so a read error is possible. The chain recombines TRBV2 with TRBJ1-2; D ambiguous. Germline assignment: CDR1 SNHLY and CDR2 FYNNEI. The CDR3 has 10 amino acids. DNA for the CDR3: TGTGCCAGCAGTGAAGCCAGGCCGCGCTTC. Translation gives CASSEARPRF.

CDR3 DNA sequence: TGTGCCACAGGGTTTAGGTCGGCCGGGGGCTACACCTTC. This sequence encodes CATGFRSAGGYTF. The chain is built from TRBV6-6 and TRBJ1-2, with a weak D call TRBD1 (5 bases). The germline gives CDR1 MNHNY, CDR2 SVGAGI (reference sequence). The V and J ends lost 10 bases and 8 bases respectively, with 20 bases between them. The CDR3 runs to 13 residues.

The chain is built from TRBV6-5 and TRBJ2-4; 7 bases line up with TRBD2. The CDR3 contains 14 residues. From germline, CDR1 is MNHEY and CDR2 SVGAGI. V dropped 7 bases and J dropped 7; count of bases not matched to a gene: 10. Written as DNA, the CDR3 is TGTGCCAGCACCGGGGAGGGCCGGGGGAACATTCAGTACTTC. Protein: CASTGEGRGNIQYF.

This rearrangement joins TRBV19 to TRBJ1-3; the D gene is possibly TRBD1 (5 bases). The CDR3 totals 16 residues. V was clipped by 2 bases and J by 4 bases, with 15 bases between them. Per germline, CDR1 LNHDA and CDR2 SQIVND (reference sequence). In DNA form, the CDR3 reads TGTGCCAGTAGTATAAGGGCGGGGGTACGCGGAAACACCATATATTTT. Translating gives CASSIRAGVRGNTIYF.

The DNA of the CDR3 is TGTGCCAGCTCACTTTCGACAGGATTGAACACTGAAGCTTTCTTT. Protein: CASSLSTGLNTEAFF. The chain carries TRBV18 and TRBJ1-1; tentatively, D is TRBD1 (6 bases). Germline lookup yields CDR1 KGHSH and CDR2 LQKENI. V lost 4 bases and J 0 bases, leaving 12 bases between the germline ends. There are 15 residues in the CDR3.

The chain joins TRBV19 to TRBJ1-1; no clear D. Germline V gene sequence: CDR1 LNHDA, CDR2 SQIVND (reference sequence). CDR3 size: 13 residues. V gave up 7 bases and J gave up 0 bases, with 9 bases separating them. Here the CDR3 reads CASTQSLNTEAFF. CDR3 nucleotide sequence: TGTGCCAGTACTCAGTCCCTGAACACTGAAGCTTTCTTT.

The chain combines TRBV7-9 with TRBJ1-2; D might be TRBD1 (5 bases). Between the trimmed V and J ends, which lost 3 bases and 1 base, there was a span of 9 bases. Germline CDR1 is SEHNR and CDR2 is FQNEAQ (reference sequence). The CDR3 extends over 14 amino acids. The CDR3 DNA is TGTGCCAGCAGCTTCTCGACAGTTAACTATGGCTACACCTTC. Translation gives CASSFSTVNYGYTF.

The chain is built from TRBV5-1 and TRBJ2-5, with a weak D call TRBD2 (5 bases). The CDR3 consists of 14 residues. The germline gives CDR1 SGHRS, CDR2 YFSETQ. Trimming removed 4 bases at V and 0 bases at J, with 10 bases between. For the CDR3, the DNA is TGCGCCAGCAGCCCGCGGGTAGACCAAGAGACCCAGTACTTC. It encodes CASSPRVDQETQYF.

The chain links TRBV11-2 to TRBJ1-1; 7 positions match TRBD1. This CDR3 has 13 residues. Germline values: CDR1 SGHAT, CDR2 FQNNGV. The V segment lost 5 bases and the J segment 8 bases; nucleotides outside the gene matches: 8. The CDR3 DNA reads as TGTGCCAGCAGCCTGCGACAGGGTAGAGAAGCTTTCTTT. Its protein is CASSLRQGREAFF.

The chain carries TRBV5-1 and TRBJ1-2; D call uncertain. Between the trimmed V and J ends, which lost 1 base and 1 base, there was a span of 8 bases. This CDR3 has 14 residues. Germline values: CDR1 SGHRS, CDR2 YFSETQ. The CDR3 region has the DNA TGCGCCAGCAGCTTGATGGGCAGTAACTATGGCTACACCTTC. Translated, it gives CASSLMGSNYGYTF.

This chain uses TRBV2 with TRBJ1-2; 8 nucleotides match TRBD1. The CDR3 runs 14 residues. V shed 4 bases and J 4 bases; nucleotides not matched to a gene: 5. Germline CDR1 and CDR2: SNHLY and FYNNEI. DNA for the CDR3: TGTGCCAGCAGTGGGACAGGGACCTTCTATGGCTACACCTTC. Amino acids: CASSGTGTFYGYTF.

V is TRBV5-4 and J is TRBJ2-2; perhaps TRBD2 as D (6 bases). The CDR3 runs to 13 residues. Germline CDR1 is SGHNT and CDR2 is YYREEE (reference sequence). V was cut by 3 bases and J by 10 bases, with 13 bases left in between. The CDR3 loop reads CASSSASAAELFF. The CDR3 DNA follows: TGTGCCAGCAGCTCGGCTAGCGCGGCGGAGCTGTTTTTT.